This entry describes one TCR beta chain. Its matching antigen is unknown. This specimen comes from a study of T cell responses to AZD1222 COVID-19 vaccine. Study-wide background: Second-dose recipients at about 4 or about 12 weeks were treated as one pooled group. Study-wide findings and caveats: Spike-specific TCRs gained breadth and depth after people received two AZD1222 doses. At baseline, seropositivity was found in only a handful of AZD1222 recipients. No repertoire was sampled before or during the peak T cell response, only after it.

Sequencing used immunoSEQ multiplex PCR; TCRdb keeps in-frame clones, though not all of them. The sample lists 120,000 or so clones, about 89% occurring once. CDR1 is GTSNPN, CDR2 SVGIG, per germline (reference sequence). Trimming took off 2 bases at V and 8 bases at J, with 15 bases between the two ends. The CDR3 runs 13 residues. The sample in question was peripheral blood, obtained on day 0 of AZD1222 vaccination. This TCR was sampled from an adult in good health. The V call is TRBV30, the J call TRBJ1-2, with D maybe TRBD1 (6 bases). CDR3 in amino acids: CAWSLMGAGGYTF. In DNA form, the CDR3 reads TGTGCCTGGAGTCTAATGGGGGCGGGGGGCTACACCTTC.